The 21 T cell receptor beta chains below were found in one sample sequenced in a study of T cells in localized non-small cell lung cancer. TCRdb keeps only in-frame clones here, not all; method: immunoSEQ multiplex PCR. Here the sample spans 1,000 or so clones, approximately 20% being singletons. The material was normal lung tissue next to the tumor, obtained before any cancer treatment. These receptor sequences come from a man between 40 and 69 years old with stage I lung adenocarcinoma.

The V and J genes are TRBV6-8 and TRBJ2-2; D gene ambiguous. This CDR3 is 13 amino acids long. V gave up 10 bases and J gave up 3 bases, with 12 bases separating them. The germline gives CDR1 MNHGY, CDR2 SAAAGT. For the CDR3, the DNA is TGTGCCACCTACCTGGTTGACACCGGGGAGCTGTTTTTT. Protein product: CATYLVDTGELFF.

The chain recombines TRBV30 with TRBJ2-7; D gene unclear. Germline V CDR1 and CDR2: GTSNPN, SVGIG (reference sequence). The CDR3 consists of 13 residues. Between the trimmed V and J ends, which lost 2 bases and 0 bases, there was a span of 8 bases. The CDR3 loop reads CAWSHGDSYEQYF. CDR3 bases: TGTGCCTGGAGTCATGGGGACTCCTACGAGCAGTACTTC.

The chain links TRBV11-3 to TRBJ1-6, with D possibly being TRBD1 (6 bases). In germline, CDR1 is SGHNT, CDR2 YENEEA. The CDR3 loop spans 15 amino acids. The V end lost 5 bases, the J end lost 6 bases, and 14 bases lay between the germline ends. CDR3 sequence: CASSDLQGGNSPLHF. The CDR3 DNA sequence: TGTGCCAGCAGCGACTTACAGGGAGGTAATTCACCCCTCCACTTT. Filled out from reference TRBV11-3 and TRBJ1-6, the complete variable domain reads EAGVVQSPRYKIIEKKQPVAFWCNPISGHNTLYWYLQNLGQGPELLIRYENEEAVDDSQLPKDRFSAERLKGVDSTLKIQPAELGDSAVYLCASSDLQGGNSPLHFGNGTRLTVT.

This clone was detected a few times. V is TRBV6-8 and J is TRBJ2-7; 11 positions match TRBD1. The CDR3 runs 14 residues. The germline gives CDR1 MNHGY, CDR2 SAAAGT. V trimming: 5 bases; J trimming: 2 bases; junction bases outside the gene matches: 2. CDR3 loop: CASSAGQGAYEQYF. CDR3 coding DNA: TGTGCCAGCAGTGCGGGACAGGGGGCCTACGAGCAGTACTTC.

The gene calls are TRBV15 and TRBJ1-2; D unresolved. Trimming took 0 bases from V and 5 from J, leaving 16 bases between them. The CDR3 extends over 16 amino acids. CDR1 is LNHNV, CDR2 YYDKDF, per germline (reference sequence). The CDR3 loop is CATSRDIPDFGYGYTF. The CDR3 nucleotides are TGTGCCACCAGCAGAGATATACCAGATTTTGGGTATGGCTACACCTTC.

This clone was observed a handful of times. The chain uses TRBV11-3 and TRBJ1-5; D might be TRBD1 (5 bases). Trimming removed 5 bases at V and 5 bases at J, with 13 bases between. CDR3 length equals 14 residues. Per the germline V gene, CDR1 is SGHNT and CDR2 is YENEEA. CDR3 bases: TGTGCCAGCAGCACGTACAGGTCGGATCAGCCCCAGCATTTT. This codes for CASSTYRSDQPQHF.

This clone was detected once. The chain employs TRBV19 and TRBJ2-2; perhaps TRBD1 as D (6 bases). Germline V CDR1 and CDR2: LNHDA, SQIVND (reference sequence). V lost 9 bases to trimming and J lost 1 base, with 9 bases between them. There are 13 residues in the CDR3. CDR3: CASRDKNTGELFF. The CDR3 nucleotides read TGTGCCAGCCGGGACAAGAACACCGGGGAGCTGTTTTTT.

This clone has just a few counts. J is TRBJ1-1 and V is TRBV28; no clear D. CDR1 is MDHEN, CDR2 SYDVKM, per germline. The germline V and J ends were trimmed by 1 base and 0 bases, with 15 bases remaining between them. CDR3 length equals 17 residues. CDR3: CASSLSGTSDLNTEAFF. CDR3 nucleotides: TGTGCCAGCAGTTTATCAGGAACATCCGATTTGAACACTGAAGCTTTCTTT. Using reference TRBV28 and TRBJ1-1 for the parts outside the CDR3, the full variable domain is DVKVTQSSRYLVKRTGEKVFLECVQDMDHENMFWYRQDPGLGLRLIYFSYDVKMKEKGDIPEGYSVSREKKERFSLILESASTNQTSMYLCASSLSGTSDLNTEAFFGQGTRLTVV.

This clone was counted between two and nine times. The chain carries TRBV30 and TRBJ1-6; D might be TRBD1 (6 bases). The V gene lost 4 bases and the J gene lost 7 bases, with 14 bases spanning the gap. The V gene's germline CDR1 is GTSNPN and CDR2 SVGIG (reference sequence). This CDR3 has 14 residues. The CDR3 sequence is CAWNKGGGNSPLHF. CDR3 DNA sequence: TGTGCCTGGAACAAAGGGGGGGGGAATTCACCCCTCCACTTT.

This clone was seen once. The chain combines TRBV11-3 with TRBJ2-2; D may be TRBD1 or TRBD2 (5 bases each). The CDR3 covers 15 residues. CDR1 is SGHNT and CDR2 is YENEEA in the germline V gene. The V gene lost 4 bases and the J gene lost 4 bases, with 13 bases spanning the gap. The CDR3 DNA is TGTGCCAGCAGCTCGTTGGGACCCTCCACCGGGGAGCTGTTTTTT. Its protein product is CASSSLGPSTGELFF.

The chain joins TRBV19 to TRBJ2-1, with D unresolved. V lost 0 bases, J lost 7 bases, and 16 bases lay in between. The germline gives CDR1 LNHDA, CDR2 SQIVND (reference sequence). This CDR3 contains 16 residues. In DNA form, the CDR3 reads TGTGCCAGTAGTATAGATCTTTCGGGCTCGTGGAATGAGCAGTTCTTC. This encodes CASSIDLSGSWNEQFF.

The count of this clone is one. The chain joins TRBV23-1 to TRBJ1-5, with D possibly being TRBD1 (6 bases). TRBV23-1 is classed as an ORF, of uncertain function. This CDR3 spans 13 amino acids. V shed 11 bases and J shed 1 base, with 12 bases lying between them. CDR3 DNA sequence: TGCGCCCCCCAGGACAGAAGCAATCAGCCCCAGCATTTT. Protein: CAPQDRSNQPQHF.

The chain carries TRBV29-1 and TRBJ1-3; D is possibly TRBD1 (5 bases). Germline values: CDR1 SQVTM, CDR2 ANQGSEA. The CDR3 has 13 amino acids. The V and J ends lost 7 bases and 4 bases respectively, with 14 bases between them. CDR3 nucleotides: TGCAGCGCGGCCGGACAAGGCGGAAACACCATATATTTT. Amino acid sequence: CSAAGQGGNTIYF.

This chain links TRBV10-2 with TRBJ1-3, with no clear D. This CDR3 is 14 amino acids long. The germline CDR1 and CDR2 sequences are WSHSY and SAAADI. V lost 6 bases and J lost 4, with 13 bases in between. DNA of the CDR3: TGCGCCAGCAGGCCTCCGGGCACAGGAAACACCATATATTTT. Translating gives CASRPPGTGNTIYF.

This chain joins TRBV28 and TRBJ2-3; 10 bases align to TRBD2. The trim removed 8 bases at V and 10 bases at J, leaving 12 bases unmatched. Germline CDR1 and CDR2: MDHEN and SYDVKM. This CDR3 region has 14 residues. The CDR3 here is CASGSGGGSAPQYF. CDR3 sequence (DNA): TGTGCCAGCGGAAGCGGGGGGGGTTCTGCGCCGCAGTATTTT.

The chain uses TRBV9 and TRBJ2-1; weak D call: TRBD1 (6 bases). Germline CDR1 SGDLS, CDR2 YYNGEE. The germline V and J ends were trimmed by 3 bases and 3 bases, with 13 bases remaining between them. The CDR3 has 15 amino acids. The CDR3 DNA follows: TGTGCCAGCAGCGGACGGACAGCCCTCTACAATGAGCAGTTCTTC. Amino acid sequence: CASSGRTALYNEQFF.

The chain links TRBV28 to TRBJ1-1; D is unclear. Germline-derived CDR1 and CDR2 are MDHEN and SYDVKM. Trimming took 3 bases from V and 6 from J, leaving 17 bases between them. The CDR3 spans 15 residues. The chain's CDR3 is CASSFPVTVGPEAFF. The DNA for the CDR3 is TGTGCCAGCAGTTTTCCAGTCACAGTTGGGCCTGAAGCTTTCTTT. The variable domain in full, with the rest retrieved from reference TRBV28 and TRBJ1-1, is DVKVTQSSRYLVKRTGEKVFLECVQDMDHENMFWYRQDPGLGLRLIYFSYDVKMKEKGDIPEGYSVSREKKERFSLILESASTNQTSMYLCASSFPVTVGPEAFFGQGTRLTVV.

Only a few counts were recorded for this clone. The chain is built from TRBV6-8 and TRBJ1-2; perhaps TRBD1 as D (6 bases). The CDR3 is made up of 13 amino acids. V was trimmed by 6 bases and J by 6 bases, leaving 14 bases between them. CDR1 and CDR2 from the germline V gene are MNHGY and SAAAGT. This CDR3 is CASSQTGSDGYTF. The CDR3 DNA reads as TGTGCCAGCAGCCAAACAGGGAGTGATGGCTACACCTTC.

This chain connects TRBV5-1 to TRBJ1-1, with 7 bases fitting TRBD1. J gave up 1 base and V 4 bases, and 4 bases lay outside the gene matches. Germline CDR1 and CDR2: SGHRS and YFSETQ. The CDR3 extends over 14 amino acids. The CDR3 is CASSKGQTNTEAFF. In DNA, the CDR3 is TGCGCCAGCAGCAAGGGACAGACGAACACTGAAGCTTTCTTT. Supplemented by reference TRBV5-1 and TRBJ1-1, the full variable domain reads KAGVTQTPRYLIKTRGQQVTLSCSPISGHRSVSWYQQTPGQGLQFLFEYFSETQRNKGNFPGRFSGRQFSNSRSEMNVSTLELGDSALYLCASSKGQTNTEAFFGQGTRLTVV.

The V and J genes are TRBV5-1 and TRBJ1-5; weak D call: TRBD1 (5 bases). Germline assignment: CDR1 SGHRS and CDR2 YFSETQ. The CDR3 is 15 amino acids. Deletions cut 0 bases from V and 1 base from J, with 8 bases between. The CDR3 loop is CASSLGTLSNQPQHF. CDR3 bases: TGCGCCAGCAGCTTGGGGACACTAAGCAATCAGCCCCAGCATTTT.

In its sample, this clone is large. The chain is built from TRBV11-3 and TRBJ2-7; 7 positions match TRBD2. This CDR3 comprises 15 residues. CDR1 and CDR2 (germline): SGHNT, YENEEA. The junction had 9 bases not matched to a gene; V was cut back by 2 bases and J by 5 bases. The CDR3 loop is CASSLTGGTLDEQYF. The CDR3 DNA sequence: TGTGCCAGCAGCTTAACGGGAGGTACATTAGACGAGCAGTACTTC. The full variable domain, in which reference TRBV11-3 and TRBJ2-7 provide the parts outside the CDR3, is EAGVVQSPRYKIIEKKQPVAFWCNPISGHNTLYWYLQNLGQGPELLIRYENEEAVDDSQLPKDRFSAERLKGVDSTLKIQPAELGDSAVYLCASSLTGGTLDEQYFGPGTRLTVT.